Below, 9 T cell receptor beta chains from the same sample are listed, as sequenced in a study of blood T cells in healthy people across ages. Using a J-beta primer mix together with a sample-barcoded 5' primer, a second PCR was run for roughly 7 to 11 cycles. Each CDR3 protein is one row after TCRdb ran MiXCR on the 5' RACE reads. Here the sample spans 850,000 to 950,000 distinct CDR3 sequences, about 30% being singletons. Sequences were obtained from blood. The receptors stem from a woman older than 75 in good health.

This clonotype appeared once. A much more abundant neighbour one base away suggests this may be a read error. The CDR3 region is CSARAPRGGIDTKYF. The CDR3 coding sequence is TGCAGTGCTAGAGCTCCGCGGGGGGGGATAGATACGAAGTATTTT. This chain joins TRBV20-1 and TRBJ2-3; 9 bases agree with TRBD2. The V gene's germline CDR1 is DFQATT and CDR2 SNEGSKA (reference sequence). This CDR3 spans 15 amino acids.

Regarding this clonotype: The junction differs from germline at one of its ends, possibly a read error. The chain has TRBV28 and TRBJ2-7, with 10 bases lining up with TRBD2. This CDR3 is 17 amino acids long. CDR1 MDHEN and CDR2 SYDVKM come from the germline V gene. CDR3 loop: CAGSLRTSGRTFYEQYF. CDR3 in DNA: TGTGCCGGCAGTTTACGGACTAGCGGAAGGACCTTCTACGAGCAGTACTTC.

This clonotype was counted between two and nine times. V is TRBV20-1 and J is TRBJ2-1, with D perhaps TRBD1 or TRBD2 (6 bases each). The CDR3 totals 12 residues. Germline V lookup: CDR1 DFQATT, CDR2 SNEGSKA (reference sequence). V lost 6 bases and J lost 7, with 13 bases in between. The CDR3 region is CSAQKGGNEQFF. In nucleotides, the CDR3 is TGCAGTGCCCAAAAAGGGGGGAATGAGCAGTTCTTC.

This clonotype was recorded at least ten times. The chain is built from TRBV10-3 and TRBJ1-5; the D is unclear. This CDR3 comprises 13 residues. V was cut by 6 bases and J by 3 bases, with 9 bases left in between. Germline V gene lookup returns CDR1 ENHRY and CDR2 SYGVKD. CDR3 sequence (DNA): TGTGCCATCAGCGCCGCTCTCAATCAGCCCCAGCATTTT. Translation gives CAISAALNQPQHF.

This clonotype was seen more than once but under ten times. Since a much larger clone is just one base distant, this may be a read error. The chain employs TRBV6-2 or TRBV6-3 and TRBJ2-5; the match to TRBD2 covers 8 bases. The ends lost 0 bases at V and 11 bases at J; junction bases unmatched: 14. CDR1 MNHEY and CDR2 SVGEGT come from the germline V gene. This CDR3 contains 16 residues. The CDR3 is CASSYSSGGTYNEQYF. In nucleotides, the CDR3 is TGTGCCAGCAGTTACTCGAGCGGGGGAACTTACAATGAGCAGTACTTC.

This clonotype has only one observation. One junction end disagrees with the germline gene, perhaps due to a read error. The CDR3 bases are TGCGCCAGCAGCCCCGCGGGGGATTACCAGGAGACCCAGTACTTC. The encoded protein is CASSPAGDYQETQYF. The chain has TRBV5-1 and TRBJ2-5, with 7 bases lining up with TRBD2. The germline CDR1 and CDR2 sequences are SGHRS and YFSETQ. The CDR3 runs to 15 residues.

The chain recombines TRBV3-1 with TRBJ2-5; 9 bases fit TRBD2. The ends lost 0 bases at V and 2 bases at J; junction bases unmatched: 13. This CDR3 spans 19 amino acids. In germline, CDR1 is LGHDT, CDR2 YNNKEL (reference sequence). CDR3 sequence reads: CASSQDLGPSGDLQETQYF. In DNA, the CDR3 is TGTGCCAGCAGCCAAGATCTAGGGCCTAGCGGGGACCTTCAAGAGACCCAGTACTTC.

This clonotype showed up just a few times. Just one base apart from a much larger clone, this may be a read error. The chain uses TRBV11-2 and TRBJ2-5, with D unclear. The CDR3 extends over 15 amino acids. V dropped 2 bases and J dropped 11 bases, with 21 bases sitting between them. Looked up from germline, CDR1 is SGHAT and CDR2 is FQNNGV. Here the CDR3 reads CASSLRPRDENEQYF. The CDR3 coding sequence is TGTGCCAGCAGCTTAAGGCCTCGCGACGAAAATGAGCAGTACTTC. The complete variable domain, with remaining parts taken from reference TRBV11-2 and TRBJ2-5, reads EAGVAQSPRYKIIEKRQSVAFWCNPISGHATLYWYQQILGQGPKLLIQFQNNGVVDDSQLPKDRFSAERLKGVDSTLKIQPAKLEDSAVYLCASSLRPRDENEQYFGPGTRLLVL.

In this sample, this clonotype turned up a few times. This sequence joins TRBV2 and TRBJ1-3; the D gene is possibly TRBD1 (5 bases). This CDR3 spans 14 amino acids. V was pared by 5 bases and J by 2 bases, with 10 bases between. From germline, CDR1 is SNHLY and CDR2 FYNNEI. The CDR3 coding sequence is TGTGCCAGCAGTCGGGACTTTACTGGAAACACCATATATTTT. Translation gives CASSRDFTGNTIYF.